Presented here are 29 T cell receptor beta chains from one specimen sequenced in a study of post-analysis software for immune sequencing data. Study-level points and caveats: Patients used a few TRBV segments, including TRBV5-6, TRBV5-1 and TRBV20-1, more often than controls.

Unique molecular identifiers tagged the TCR beta cDNA libraries. Each CDR3 protein is one row after TCRdb ran MiXCR on the PCR reads. The sample shows about 190,000 distinct CDR3 sequences, around 29% of them seen only once. These TCRs' antigens remain unknown. Material: blood. These receptors were collected from a girl between 2 and 17 years old with multiple sclerosis.

The chain joins TRBV7-2 to TRBJ2-1; D is uncertain. Germline CDR1 is SGHTA and CDR2 is FQGNSA. The CDR3 loop spans 13 amino acids. Trimming pared 5 bases from V and 7 bases from J, leaving 12 bases between. Written as DNA, the CDR3 is TGTGCCAGCAGCCGAGGACGGCAGAATGAGCAGTTCTTC. Protein sequence: CASSRGRQNEQFF.

The J gene is TRBJ2-1, the V gene TRBV2; 10 bases are shared with TRBD2. In germline, CDR1 is SNHLY, CDR2 FYNNEI. This CDR3 has 14 residues. J gave up 8 bases and V 4 bases, and 5 bases lay outside the gene matches. The CDR3 bases are TGTGCCAGCAGTGGAGCGGGGGGGCCCTATGAGCAGTTCTTC. Translation: CASSGAGGPYEQFF.

The chain links TRBV14 to TRBJ2-5; 11 positions agree with TRBD2. Trimming removed 2 bases from V and 11 bases from J; junction bases left unmatched: 10. Germline CDR1 reads SGHDN; CDR2 reads FVKESK. This CDR3 has 15 residues. CDR3 DNA sequence: TGTGCCAGCAGCCAATGGGAACTAGCGGGAGTTGAGCAGTACTTC. It yields the protein CASSQWELAGVEQYF.

The gene calls are TRBV11-2 and TRBJ2-2; D gene uncertain. CDR3 length equals 15 residues. V was shortened by 5 bases and J by 4 bases, with 14 bases between the two germline ends. From germline, CDR1 is SGHAT and CDR2 FQNNGV. The CDR3 spells CASSGPRRTTGELFF. Here the CDR3 DNA reads TGTGCCAGCAGCGGACCTCGACGGACCACCGGGGAGCTGTTTTTT.

Only a few counts were recorded for this clonotype. The chain links TRBV28 to TRBJ1-6; no clear D gene. Trimming left V 7 bases short and J 0 bases short, with 10 bases between. Germline assignment: CDR1 MDHEN and CDR2 SYDVKM. This CDR3 contains 15 residues. This CDR3 is CASKLRSSYNSPLHF. CDR3 DNA: TGTGCCAGCAAGCTCCGGAGCTCCTATAATTCACCCCTCCACTTT.

This clonotype was seen repeatedly, ten times or more. The chain couples TRBV20-1 to TRBJ2-5; TRBD2 aligns across 7 bases. V lost 4 bases to trimming and J lost 6 bases; unmatched junction nucleotides: 11. This CDR3 region has 14 residues. The germline V gene has CDR1 DFQATT and CDR2 SNEGSKA (reference sequence). The CDR3 DNA reads as TGCAGTGCTAAAAGGGAGGGCAGTTCGCAGACCCAGTACTTC. This translates into CSAKREGSSQTQYF.

V usage is TRBV7-9 and J usage is TRBJ2-7; D may be TRBD1 (7 bases). CDR1 SEHNR and CDR2 FQNEAQ come from the germline V gene (reference sequence). Trimming cost V 0 bases and J 4 bases, with 13 bases left between them. The CDR3 has 15 residues. The CDR3 is CASSLAGQGGYEQYF. The CDR3 DNA reads TGTGCCAGCAGCTTAGCTGGGCAGGGGGGATACGAGCAGTACTTC.

This clonotype was observed a single time. One end of the junction fails to match germline, which may point to a read error. The chain recombines TRBV20-1 with TRBJ1-2; no clear D gene. Germline V CDR1 and CDR2: DFQATT, SNEGSKA (reference sequence). The CDR3 has 11 residues. The CDR3, as DNA: TGCAGGGCTTACAGTAACTATGACTACACCTTC. Its protein product is CRAYSNYDYTF.

The chain combines TRBV20-1 with TRBJ2-3; 7 nucleotides match TRBD2. This CDR3 region has 17 residues. Germline CDR1 reads DFQATT; CDR2 reads SNEGSKA (reference sequence). The ends lost 0 bases at V and 0 bases at J; junction bases unmatched: 9. Written as DNA, the CDR3 is TGCAGTGCTAGAGATCTGCAGCGGGGTTCTAGCACAGATACGCAGTATTTT. This codes for CSARDLQRGSSTDTQYF.

The V and J genes are TRBV15 and TRBJ1-1; D unresolved. Trimming removed 3 bases at V and 9 bases at J, with 11 bases between. Germline CDR1 LNHNV, CDR2 YYDKDF (reference sequence). The CDR3 sequence is 12 residues long. The CDR3 DNA sequence: TGTGCCACCAGCAGGGAGGTGGGAAAAGCTTTCTTT. Protein sequence: CATSREVGKAFF.

The table lists this clonotype with a count of one. This sequence joins TRBV2 and TRBJ2-1, with D possibly TRBD1 on 9 matching bases. This CDR3 is 15 amino acids long. CDR1 is SNHLY and CDR2 is FYNNEI in the germline V gene. Trimming stripped 11 bases from V and 3 bases from J, with 20 bases between. The DNA for the CDR3 is TGTGCCGGCCGGGAGGGACAGGGTCGCTACAATGAGCAGTTCTTC. Encoded protein: CAGREGQGRYNEQFF.

This clonotype was observed a handful of times. The chain is built from TRBV4-2 and TRBJ2-1, with TRBD2 matching 13 bases. The V segment lost 6 bases and the J segment 13 bases; nucleotides outside the gene matches: 12. Germline V gene lookup returns CDR1 LGHNA and CDR2 YNFKEQ. The CDR3 length is 15 residues. This CDR3 is CASREGLAGEETQFF. The CDR3 DNA reads as TGTGCCAGCAGGGAAGGACTAGCGGGAGAGGAGACCCAGTTCTTC.

Comment on this clonotype: A much larger clone sits a single nucleotide away, making a read error possible. V and J are TRBV15 and TRBJ2-5; D is undetermined. Germline CDR1 LNHNV, CDR2 YYDKDF (reference sequence). Trimming took off 4 bases at V and 11 bases at J, with 20 bases between the two ends. This CDR3 is built from 14 residues. CDR3 sequence reads: CATSTPAKGNEQYF. The CDR3 DNA is TGTGCCACCAGCACCCCGGCCAAAGGAAATGAGCAGTACTTC.

This clonotype was recorded at least ten times. The chain uses TRBV20-1 and TRBJ2-7, with 8 bases identical to TRBD2. V lost 5 bases, J lost 2 bases, and 11 bases stayed unmatched. The CDR3 has 15 residues. The germline CDR1 and CDR2 sequences are DFQATT and SNEGSKA (reference sequence). DNA for the CDR3: TGCAGTGCTGCCCCCCCGGTAGCGGGGACCTACGAGCAGTACTTC. Its translation is CSAAPPVAGTYEQYF.

V and J are TRBV24-1 and TRBJ2-1; the D gene could be TRBD1 or TRBD2 (5 bases each). Germline V gene data show CDR1 as KGHDR and CDR2 as SFDVKD. V was cut by 3 bases and J by 6 bases, with 17 bases left in between. The CDR3 has 16 amino acids. DNA for the CDR3: TGTGCCACCAGTGATGAGGGATCGGGAAGGGGCAATGAGCAGTTCTTC. Amino acid sequence: CATSDEGSGRGNEQFF.

This clonotype was seen at least ten times. The J gene is TRBJ1-2, the V gene TRBV20-1; possibly TRBD1 for D (5 bases). The V gene's germline CDR1 is DFQATT and CDR2 SNEGSKA (reference sequence). The CDR3 spans 16 residues. V lost 4 bases and J lost 1, with 19 bases in between. The CDR3 here is CSATLPGRDYNYGYTF. The CDR3 DNA sequence: TGCAGTGCTACCCTCCCCGGCAGGGACTATAACTATGGCTACACCTTC.

This clonotype has just one count. A much larger clonotype is one base distant, so this may be a read error. This chain joins TRBV10-2 and TRBJ2-7; D ambiguous. The germline gives CDR1 WSHSY, CDR2 SAAADI. The CDR3 contains 12 residues. Trimming removed 1 base at V and 11 bases at J, with 12 bases between. CDR3 residues: CASSEFGPVEYF. The CDR3 coding sequence is TGCGCCAGCAGTGAGTTCGGTCCTGTTGAGTACTTC.

This clonotype has ten or more counts. The rearrangement uses TRBV7-2 and TRBJ1-2, with D uncertain. Trimming left V 1 base short and J 7 bases short, with 13 bases between. Germline CDR1 reads SGHTA; CDR2 reads FQGNSA. This CDR3 spans 14 amino acids. The CDR3 loop is CASSLGEVFGGYTF. DNA for the CDR3: TGTGCCAGCAGCTTAGGGGAAGTCTTTGGTGGCTACACCTTC.

Ten or more counts support this clonotype. The chain couples TRBV29-1 to TRBJ2-7; unclear D gene. Germline V gene data show CDR1 as SQVTM and CDR2 as ANQGSEA. The CDR3 runs to 11 residues. Trimming removed 4 bases at V and 2 bases at J, with 6 bases between. CDR3 region: CSVGQTYEQYF. The CDR3 nucleotides are TGCAGCGTTGGCCAGACCTACGAGCAGTACTTC.

The table lists this clonotype with many counts. The chain links TRBV10-3 to TRBJ2-7, with TRBD2 as a possible D gene (6 bases). Germline assignment: CDR1 ENHRY and CDR2 SYGVKD. V lost 3 bases and J lost 0, with 9 bases in between. CDR3 length equals 14 residues. The CDR3 protein is CAISDGGVSYEQYF. CDR3 DNA: TGTGCCATCAGTGATGGCGGGGTCTCCTACGAGCAGTACTTC.

About this clonotype: A single base separates this from a much larger clone, so it may be a read error. The V call is TRBV7-3, the J call TRBJ1-2, with D perhaps TRBD1 (5 bases). The CDR3 length is 14 residues. Trimming pared 4 bases from V and 4 bases from J, leaving 13 bases between. Germline values: CDR1 SGHTA, CDR2 FQGTGA. The DNA of the CDR3 is TGTGCCAGCAGCTCTGCTTGGCAGGGCTATGGCTACACCTTC. This gives the protein CASSSAWQGYGYTF.

In its sample, this clonotype was seen a few times. V usage is TRBV7-2 and J usage is TRBJ2-1; the match to TRBD2 covers 10 bases. CDR3 size: 12 residues. Losses at the gene ends were 5 bases for V and 13 bases for J; bases not matched to a gene: 5. Germline V gene lookup returns CDR1 SGHTA and CDR2 FQGNSA. The CDR3 loop reads CASSPSGGLQFF. The CDR3 bases are TGTGCCAGCAGCCCTAGCGGGGGCTTACAGTTCTTC.

The chain has TRBV12-3 or TRBV12-4 and TRBJ2-1, with a weak D call TRBD1 (5 bases). This CDR3 is 15 amino acids long. The V end lost 2 bases, the J end lost 5 bases, and 13 bases lay between the germline ends. CDR3 nucleotide sequence: TGTGCCAGCAGTTTACTTCAGGGCAGAAACAATGAGCAGTTCTTC. Translating it yields CASSLLQGRNNEQFF.

The CDR3 DNA sequence: TGTGCCAGTAATTCCGGGAGGTTGGTTCACGAGCAGTACTTC. It is translated as CASNSGRLVHEQYF. The chain joins TRBV19 to TRBJ2-7, with TRBD2 matching 7 bases. The CDR3 consists of 14 residues. CDR1 and CDR2 from the germline V gene are LNHDA and SQIVND (reference sequence). V lost 7 bases to trimming and J lost 5 bases; unmatched junction nucleotides: 11. Together with reference TRBV19 and TRBJ2-7, the CDR3 gives the full variable domain: DGGITQSPKYLFRKEGQNVTLSCEQNLNHDAMYWYRQDPGQGLRLIYYSQIVNDFQKGDIAEGYSVSREKKESFPLTVTSAQKNPTAFYLCASNSGRLVHEQYFGPGTRLTVT.

The chain carries TRBV29-1 and TRBJ1-1, with D perhaps TRBD1 (6 bases). The germline V gene has CDR1 SQVTM and CDR2 ANQGSEA. The CDR3 runs to 12 residues. The ends were cut back, 7 bases at V and 5 bases at J, with 14 bases in the middle. The CDR3 reads CSARAGVTEAFF. As DNA, the CDR3 is TGCAGCGCCCGGGCAGGGGTAACTGAAGCTTTCTTT.

The sample holds a few counts of this clonotype. CDR3 sequence (DNA): TGTGCCAGCAGTTTGGGCGGGAACTTTTACAATGAGCAGTTCTTC. Its protein is CASSLGGNFYNEQFF. This chain connects TRBV28 to TRBJ2-1, with D maybe TRBD2 (6 bases). Germline assignment: CDR1 MDHEN and CDR2 SYDVKM. V was shortened by 3 bases and J by 4 bases, with 13 bases between the two germline ends. The CDR3 has 15 residues.

V is TRBV5-1 and J is TRBJ2-2; perhaps D is TRBD1 or TRBD2 (5 bases each). Trimming took off 3 bases at V and 6 bases at J, with 12 bases between the two ends. Germline CDR1 is SGHRS and CDR2 is YFSETQ. There are 14 residues in the CDR3. The DNA for the CDR3 is TGCGCCAGCAGCTGGGGGACGGCGGCCGGGGAGCTGTTTTTT. Amino acid sequence: CASSWGTAAGELFF.

The sample holds a few counts of this clonotype. The chain carries TRBV4-1 and TRBJ2-2; the D is unclear. Germline V gene lookup returns CDR1 MGHRA and CDR2 YSYEKL. The CDR3 runs 13 residues. The V end was cut by 2 bases, the J end by 3 bases, with 4 bases between. CDR3: CASSQQDTGELFF. DNA for the CDR3: TGCGCCAGCAGCCAACAGGACACCGGGGAGCTGTTTTTT.

In its sample, this clonotype was seen many times. The chain joins TRBV7-2 to TRBJ2-7; 7 positions agree with TRBD1. The CDR3 is made up of 14 amino acids. Germline V lookup: CDR1 SGHTA, CDR2 FQGNSA. V lost 4 bases and J lost 2; bases outside the gene matches: 5. Here the CDR3 reads CASSSGRGPYEQYF. The CDR3 nucleotides read TGTGCCAGCAGCTCAGGAAGGGGGCCCTACGAGCAGTACTTC.